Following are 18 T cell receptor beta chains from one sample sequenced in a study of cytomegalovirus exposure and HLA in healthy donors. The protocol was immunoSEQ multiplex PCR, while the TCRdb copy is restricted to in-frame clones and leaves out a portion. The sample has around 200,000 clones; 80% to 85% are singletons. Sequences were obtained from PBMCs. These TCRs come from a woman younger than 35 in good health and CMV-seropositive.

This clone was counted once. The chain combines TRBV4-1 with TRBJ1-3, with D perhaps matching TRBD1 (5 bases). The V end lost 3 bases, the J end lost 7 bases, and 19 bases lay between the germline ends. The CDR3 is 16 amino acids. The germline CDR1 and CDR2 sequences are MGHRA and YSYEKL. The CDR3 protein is CASSHLVGPGGNTIYF. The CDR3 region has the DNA TGCGCCAGCAGCCATCTGGTGGGGCCTGGGGGGAACACCATATATTTT.

The CDR3 sequence: CASSQVSGQGVGGYTF. Here the CDR3 DNA reads TGTGCCAGCAGCCAGGTTTCGGGACAGGGAGTAGGTGGCTACACCTTC. The rearrangement joins TRBV4-2 to TRBJ1-2; 9 bases line up with TRBD1. The germline CDR1 and CDR2 sequences are LGHNA and YNFKEQ. The CDR3 runs 16 residues. After removal of 3 bases from V and 7 bases from J, the junction contained 12 bases not matched to a gene.

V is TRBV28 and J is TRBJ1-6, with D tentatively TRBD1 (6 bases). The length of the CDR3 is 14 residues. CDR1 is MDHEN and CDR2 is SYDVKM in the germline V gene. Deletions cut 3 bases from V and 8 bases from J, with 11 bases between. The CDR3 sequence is CASSFQGGDSPLHF. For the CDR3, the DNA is TGTGCCAGCAGTTTCCAAGGGGGGGATTCACCCCTCCACTTT.

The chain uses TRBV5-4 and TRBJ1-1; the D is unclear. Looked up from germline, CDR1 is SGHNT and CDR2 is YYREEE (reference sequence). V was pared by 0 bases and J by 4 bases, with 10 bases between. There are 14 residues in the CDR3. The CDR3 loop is CASSLDSPGTEAFF. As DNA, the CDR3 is TGTGCCAGCAGCTTGGACTCCCCGGGCACTGAAGCTTTCTTT.

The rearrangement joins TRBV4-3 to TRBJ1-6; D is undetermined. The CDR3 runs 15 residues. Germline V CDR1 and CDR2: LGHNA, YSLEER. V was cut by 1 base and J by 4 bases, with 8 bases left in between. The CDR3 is CASSQVTQYNSPLHF. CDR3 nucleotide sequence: TGCGCCAGCAGCCAAGTCACCCAGTATAATTCACCCCTCCACTTT.

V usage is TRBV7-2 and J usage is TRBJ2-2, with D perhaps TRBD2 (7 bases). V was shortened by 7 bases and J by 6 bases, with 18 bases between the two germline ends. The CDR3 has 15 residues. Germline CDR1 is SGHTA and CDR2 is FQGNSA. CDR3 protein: CASIKGRGASGELFF. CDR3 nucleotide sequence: TGTGCCAGCATCAAGGGTCGGGGGGCGTCCGGGGAGCTGTTTTTT.

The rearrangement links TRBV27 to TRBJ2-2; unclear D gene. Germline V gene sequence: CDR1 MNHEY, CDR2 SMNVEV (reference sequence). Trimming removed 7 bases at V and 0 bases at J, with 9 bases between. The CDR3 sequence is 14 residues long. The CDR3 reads CASTGSANTGELFF. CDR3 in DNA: TGTGCCAGCACCGGGTCCGCGAACACCGGGGAGCTGTTTTTT.

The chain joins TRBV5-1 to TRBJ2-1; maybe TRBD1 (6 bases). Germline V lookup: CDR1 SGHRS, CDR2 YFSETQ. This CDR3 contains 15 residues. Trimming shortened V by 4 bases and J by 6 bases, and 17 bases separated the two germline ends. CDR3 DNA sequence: TGCGCCAGCAGCCCGGAAGGGGGTCGATTCAATGAGCAGTTCTTC. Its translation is CASSPEGGRFNEQFF.

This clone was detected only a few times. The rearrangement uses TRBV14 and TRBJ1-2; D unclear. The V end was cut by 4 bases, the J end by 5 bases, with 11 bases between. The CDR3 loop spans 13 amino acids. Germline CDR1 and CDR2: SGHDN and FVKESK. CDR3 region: CASSRIEEYGYTF. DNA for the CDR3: TGTGCCAGCAGCCGTATCGAGGAGTATGGCTACACCTTC.

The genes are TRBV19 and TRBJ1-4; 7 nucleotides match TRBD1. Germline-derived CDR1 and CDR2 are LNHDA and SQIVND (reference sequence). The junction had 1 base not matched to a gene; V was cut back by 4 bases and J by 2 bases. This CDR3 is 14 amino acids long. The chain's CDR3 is CASSKGQTNEKLFF. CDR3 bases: TGTGCCAGTAGTAAGGGACAGACTAATGAAAAACTGTTTTTT.

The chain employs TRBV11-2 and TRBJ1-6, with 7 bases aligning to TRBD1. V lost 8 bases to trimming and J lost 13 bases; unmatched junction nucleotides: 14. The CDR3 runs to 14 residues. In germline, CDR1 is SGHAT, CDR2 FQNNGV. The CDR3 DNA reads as TGTGCCAGCTCAGACAGGGCCGAAAGTAGGCCCCTCCACTTT. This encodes CASSDRAESRPLHF.

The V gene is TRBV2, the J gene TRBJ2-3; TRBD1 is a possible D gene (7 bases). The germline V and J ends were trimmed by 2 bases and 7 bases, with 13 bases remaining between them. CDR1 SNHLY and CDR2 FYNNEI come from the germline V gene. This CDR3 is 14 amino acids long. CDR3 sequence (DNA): TGTGCCAGCAGTGAAAGTTCAGGGGGGAATACGCAGTATTTT. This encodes CASSESSGGNTQYF.

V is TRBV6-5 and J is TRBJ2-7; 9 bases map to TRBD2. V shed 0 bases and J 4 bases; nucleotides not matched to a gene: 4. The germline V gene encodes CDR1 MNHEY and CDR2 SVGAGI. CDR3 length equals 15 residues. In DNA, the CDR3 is TGTGCCAGCAGTTACTCAGGCGGGAGGGGATACGAGCAGTACTTC. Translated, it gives CASSYSGGRGYEQYF.

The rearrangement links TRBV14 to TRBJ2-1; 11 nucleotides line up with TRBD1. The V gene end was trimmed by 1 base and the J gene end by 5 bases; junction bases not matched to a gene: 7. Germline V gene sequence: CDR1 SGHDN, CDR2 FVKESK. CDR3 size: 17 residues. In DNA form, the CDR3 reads TGTGCCAGCAGCCAAGCCGCAGGACAGGGGGCCCACAATGAGCAGTTCTTC. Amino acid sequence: CASSQAAGQGAHNEQFF.

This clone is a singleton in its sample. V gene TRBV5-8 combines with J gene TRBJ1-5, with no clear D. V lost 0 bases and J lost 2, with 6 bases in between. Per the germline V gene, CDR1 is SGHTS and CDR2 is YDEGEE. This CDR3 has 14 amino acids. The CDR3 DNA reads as TGTGCCAGCAGCTTGGACCAGGGCAATCAGCCCCAGCATTTT. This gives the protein CASSLDQGNQPQHF.

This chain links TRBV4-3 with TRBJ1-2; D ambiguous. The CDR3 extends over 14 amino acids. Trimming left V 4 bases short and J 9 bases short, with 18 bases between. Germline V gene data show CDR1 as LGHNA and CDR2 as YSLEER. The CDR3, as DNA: TGCGCCAGCAGCCGGGAGATAAGGGTACCGCGCTACACCTTC. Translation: CASSREIRVPRYTF.

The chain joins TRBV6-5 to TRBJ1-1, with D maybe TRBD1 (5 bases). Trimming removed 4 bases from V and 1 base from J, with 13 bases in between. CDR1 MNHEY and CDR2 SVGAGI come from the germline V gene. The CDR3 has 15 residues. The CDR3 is CASSSPRTPNTEAFF. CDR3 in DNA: TGTGCCAGCAGTTCCCCTAGGACACCGAACACTGAAGCTTTCTTT.

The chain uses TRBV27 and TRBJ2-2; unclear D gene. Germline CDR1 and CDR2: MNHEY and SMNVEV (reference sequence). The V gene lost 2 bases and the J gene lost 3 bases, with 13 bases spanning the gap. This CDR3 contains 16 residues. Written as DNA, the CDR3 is TGTGCCAGCAGTTTACCCCCTGCCTCGGACACCGGGGAGCTGTTTTTT. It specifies CASSLPPASDTGELFF.